Listed below are T cell receptor beta chains from one sample, sequenced in a study of memory CD4+ T cells and cytomegalovirus serostatus. Produced via immunoSEQ multiplex PCR; TCRdb's table is partial and in-frame only. The sample lists approximately 49,000 clones, roughly 80% occurring once. The sequencing sample was made of memory CD4+ T cells from blood. The receptors here all came from an adult in good health and CMV-seronegative. CDR3s include the opening cysteine and the closing phenylalanine or tryptophan. Each record gives: J gene, clone size, V gene, D gene, CDR3 DNA, CDR3 protein. A D gene is named only where the DNA matches it firmly. Clone sizes are given selectively: once, few, many, or a class where the clone is expanded.

J: TRBJ1-6
size: NA
V: TRBV7-3
D: NA
DNA: TGTGCCAGCAGCTTAGGGGGCGCAAATTCACCCCTCCACTTT
CDR3: CASSLGGANSPLHF

J: TRBJ2-7
size: NA
V: TRBV6-4
D: NA
DNA: TGTGCCAGCATCCTGGTCGATGTCAGCTCCTACGAGCAGTACTTC
CDR3: CASILVDVSSYEQYF

J: TRBJ1-4
size: NA
V: TRBV5-4
D: TRBD1
DNA: TGTGCCAGCAGCTTGGAGACAGGGGCTAATGAAAAACTGTTTTTT
CDR3: CASSLETGANEKLFF

J: TRBJ1-1
size: few
V: TRBV19
D: NA
DNA: TGTGCCACCCTAGCAAACACTGAAGCTTTCTTT
CDR3: CATLANTEAFF

J: TRBJ1-4
size: NA
V: TRBV6-1
D: NA
DNA: TGTGCCAGCAGTCTGACACAAGGAGGTGAAAAACTGTTTTTT
CDR3: CASSLTQGGEKLFF

J: TRBJ1-2
size: NA
V: TRBV5-1
D: TRBD1
DNA: TGCGCCAGCAGCTTCCGGGACAGCTCAAGCGGTGGCTACACCTTC
CDR3: CASSFRDSSSGGYTF

J: TRBJ1-6
size: NA
V: TRBV6-1
D: TRBD1
DNA: TGTGCCAGCAGTGGAGGACAGGGGGAAGTGCCTACGAATTCACCCCTCCACTTT
CDR3: CASSGGQGEVPTNSPLHF

J: TRBJ2-2
size: NA
V: TRBV7-2
D: TRBD1
DNA: TGTGCCAGCAGCGTCACCGGGACAGGGGGCGGACGTAGTACCGGGGAGCTGTTTTTT
CDR3: CASSVTGTGGGRSTGELFF

J: TRBJ1-6
size: NA
V: TRBV5-6
D: TRBD1
DNA: TGTGCCAGCACCTTCGGTCGACAGGGTTGGGAGACACCCCTCCACTTT
CDR3: CASTFGRQGWETPLHF

J: TRBJ2-1
size: NA
V: TRBV15
D: TRBD2
DNA: TGTGCCACCAGCAGAGATACTGGGACTAGCGGGGGGCCACAGTTCTTC
CDR3: CATSRDTGTSGGPQFF

J: TRBJ2-1
size: NA
V: TRBV19
D: NA
DNA: TGTGCCAGTGCTGGAGGGGGGGCATACAATGAGCAGTTCTTC
CDR3: CASAGGGAYNEQFF

J: TRBJ1-2
size: NA
V: TRBV2
D: NA
DNA: TGTGCCAGCAGTGAAGGGCAGGCCTATGGCTACACCTTC
CDR3: CASSEGQAYGYTF

J: TRBJ1-1
size: NA
V: TRBV9
D: NA
DNA: TGTGCCAGCAGCGTAGGGGGCCTAACAAAGGGGAACACTGAAGCTTTCTTT
CDR3: CASSVGGLTKGNTEAFF

J: TRBJ2-1
size: NA
V: TRBV6-5
D: NA
DNA: TGTGCCAGCAGTTTCGACAACTACAATGAGCAGTTCTTC
CDR3: CASSFDNYNEQFF

J: TRBJ1-2
size: NA
V: TRBV19
D: TRBD1
DNA: TGTGCCAGTAGCCTAGGGACAGGGAACGTCTATGGCTACACCTTC
CDR3: CASSLGTGNVYGYTF

J: TRBJ2-7
size: NA
V: TRBV5-1
D: NA
DNA: TGCGCCAGCAGCCCGACGGACAGCTTAACCTACGAGCAGTACTTC
CDR3: CASSPTDSLTYEQYF

J: TRBJ2-2
size: NA
V: TRBV7-9
D: NA
DNA: TGTGCCAGCAGCTTAGCCGGGAACACCGGGGAGCTGTTTTTT
CDR3: CASSLAGNTGELFF

J: TRBJ1-1
size: NA
V: TRBV18
D: NA
DNA: TGTGCCAGCTCAGACCAGGGAGCTGAAGCTTTCTTT
CDR3: CASSDQGAEAFF

J: TRBJ1-2
size: NA
V: TRBV7-2
D: NA
DNA: TGTGCCAGCAGCCTCCTGGGACCCGGATTATATGGCTACACCTTC
CDR3: CASSLLGPGLYGYTF

J: TRBJ2-1
size: NA
V: TRBV7-3
D: TRBD2
DNA: TGTGCCAGCAGCCGAACTAGCGGGGCGTACAATGAGCAGTTCTTC
CDR3: CASSRTSGAYNEQFF

J: TRBJ2-5
size: NA
V: TRBV19
D: NA
DNA: TGTGCCAGTAGTAGAACGAGGGAGACCCAGTACTTC
CDR3: CASSRTRETQYF

J: TRBJ2-5
size: NA
V: TRBV5-6
D: TRBD1
DNA: TGTGCCAGCAGCCTAGGGACAGGGGGCGAGACCCAGTACTTC
CDR3: CASSLGTGGETQYF

J: TRBJ1-1
size: NA
V: TRBV30
D: TRBD1
DNA: TGTGCCTTCCGGACAGGGAGGAACACTGAAGCTTTCTTT
CDR3: CAFRTGRNTEAFF

J: TRBJ1-2
size: NA
V: TRBV19
D: NA
DNA: TGTGCCAGTAGTATAAGTCCCGGGACACCTTATGGCTACACCTTC
CDR3: CASSISPGTPYGYTF

J: TRBJ1-4
size: NA
V: TRBV7-9
D: TRBD1
DNA: TGTGCCAGCAGCTCCAATCCTGCGGGGACAGCTAATGAAAAACTGTTTTTT
CDR3: CASSSNPAGTANEKLFF

J: TRBJ1-1
size: NA
V: TRBV7-6
D: TRBD1
DNA: TGTGCCAGCAGTTCAGGACAGGGGGCGGTTCACACTGAAGCTTTCTTT
CDR3: CASSSGQGAVHTEAFF

J: TRBJ1-4
size: NA
V: TRBV5-1
D: NA
DNA: TGCGCCAGCAGCTCACGACAGGCCAAAGAAAAACTGTTTTTT
CDR3: CASSSRQAKEKLFF

J: TRBJ1-1
size: NA
V: TRBV11-1
D: NA
DNA: TGTGCCAGCAGCGCCTACAGGGAAGGGACTGAAGCTTTCTTT
CDR3: CASSAYREGTEAFF

J: TRBJ2-2
size: NA
V: TRBV4-3
D: TRBD2
DNA: TGCGCCAGCAGCCAAGATCCAGCGGGGGGAGTAACCGGGGAGCTGTTTTTT
CDR3: CASSQDPAGGVTGELFF

J: TRBJ1-3
size: NA
V: TRBV7-6
D: NA
DNA: TGTGCCAGCAGCTTAGGGGTGGCGTGGGGAAGCTCTGGAAACACCATATATTTT
CDR3: CASSLGVAWGSSGNTIYF

J: TRBJ1-2
size: once
V: TRBV6-1
D: NA
DNA: TGTGCCAGCAGTGATGGCGACAGAAGCTATGGCTACACCTTC
CDR3: CASSDGDRSYGYTF

J: TRBJ1-1
size: NA
V: TRBV6-1
D: NA
DNA: TGTGCCAGCAGTGCTTCACAGGGAGTCACTGAAGCTTTCTTT
CDR3: CASSASQGVTEAFF

J: TRBJ2-7
size: NA
V: TRBV6-1
D: NA
DNA: TGTGCCAGCAGGAGGAGGGACCGATTAGACGAGCAGTACTTC
CDR3: CASRRRDRLDEQYF

J: TRBJ1-2
size: few
V: TRBV30
D: NA
DNA: TGTGCCTGGAGCTTAGAGAGGGGACCTGGCTACACCTTC
CDR3: CAWSLERGPGYTF

J: TRBJ1-2
size: medium-sized
V: TRBV16
D: NA
DNA: TGTGCCAGCAGCCAATACAGGGCCTATGGCTACACCTTC
CDR3: CASSQYRAYGYTF

J: TRBJ2-5
size: few
V: TRBV29-1
D: NA
DNA: TGCAGCACAAACAGGGAAGGGGAGACCCAGTACTTC
CDR3: CSTNREGETQYF

J: TRBJ1-2
size: NA
V: TRBV11-2
D: TRBD1
DNA: TGTGCCAGCAGCTTTGGAGGGGGCCAAAACTATGGCTACACCTTC
CDR3: CASSFGGGQNYGYTF

J: TRBJ1-1
size: NA
V: TRBV19
D: NA
DNA: TGTGCCAGTAGTATAAACAGCCCCGGCGCTGAAGCTTTCTTT
CDR3: CASSINSPGAEAFF

J: TRBJ1-2
size: NA
V: TRBV7-2
D: NA
DNA: TGTGCCAGCAGCCTGGGTCCAGGAGACCCTAACTATGGCTACACCTTC
CDR3: CASSLGPGDPNYGYTF

J: TRBJ2-5
size: NA
V: TRBV5-1
D: TRBD2
DNA: TGCGCCAGCAGCTTCGCCTCGATGACTAGCGGGGGTGAGACCCAGTACTTC
CDR3: CASSFASMTSGGETQYF

J: TRBJ2-2
size: NA
V: TRBV5-4
D: NA
DNA: TGTGCCAGCAGCTCAGGAGAATACACCGGGGAGCTGTTTTTT
CDR3: CASSSGEYTGELFF

J: TRBJ1-1
size: once
V: TRBV25-1
D: NA
DNA: TGTGCCAGCCCCCCCGGGGGGCTGAACACTGAAGCTTTCTTT
CDR3: CASPPGGLNTEAFF

J: TRBJ2-1
size: NA
V: TRBV7-3
D: TRBD1
DNA: TGTGCCAGCAGCCCGGGCAGGACAGGGGTCAATGAGCAGTTCTTC
CDR3: CASSPGRTGVNEQFF

J: TRBJ1-4
size: NA
V: TRBV27
D: TRBD1
DNA: TGTGCCAGCAGTACGGGGACAGAGCACGAAAAACTGTTTTTT
CDR3: CASSTGTEHEKLFF

J: TRBJ1-2
size: NA
V: TRBV7-2
D: TRBD1
DNA: TGTGCCAGCAGGGGGGGACAGGGCGGTGGCTACACCTTC
CDR3: CASRGGQGGGYTF

J: TRBJ2-7
size: NA
V: TRBV7-2
D: NA
DNA: TGTGCCAGCAGCTCGTCCCCCTACGAGCAGTACTTC
CDR3: CASSSSPYEQYF

J: TRBJ2-5
size: medium-sized
V: TRBV7-8
D: TRBD2
DNA: TGTGCCAGCACCACATTTGGGACTAGCGGGGGGGAGGAGACCCAGTACTTC
CDR3: CASTTFGTSGGEETQYF

J: TRBJ2-7
size: NA
V: TRBV7-9
D: NA
DNA: TGTGCCAGCAGCTTAATGGGCAGCTCCTACGAGCAGTACTTC
CDR3: CASSLMGSSYEQYF

J: TRBJ1-1
size: NA
V: TRBV2
D: NA
DNA: TGTGCCAGCGGACAGCTCCCGAACACTGAAGCTTTCTTT
CDR3: CASGQLPNTEAFF

J: TRBJ2-7
size: NA
V: TRBV4-2
D: TRBD2
DNA: TGTGCCAGCAGCCCGGTAGCGGGTCCCTCCTACGAGCAGTACTTC
CDR3: CASSPVAGPSYEQYF

J: TRBJ2-1
size: NA
V: TRBV4-2
D: TRBD2
DNA: TGTGCCAGCAGCCAAGGCGGGGGGTCAGTAAATGAGCAGTTCTTC
CDR3: CASSQGGGSVNEQFF

J: TRBJ2-2
size: once
V: TRBV11-3
D: NA
DNA: TGTGCCAGCAGCCCTCCCGACAGCGGCACCGGGGAGCTGTTTTTT
CDR3: CASSPPDSGTGELFF

J: TRBJ2-3
size: NA
V: TRBV7-3
D: TRBD1
DNA: TGTGCCAGCAGCTCTCGTGGGACAGGCCAGAAAGGGACAGATACGCAGTATTTT
CDR3: CASSSRGTGQKGTDTQYF

J: TRBJ1-2
size: few
V: TRBV28
D: TRBD1
DNA: TGTGCCAGCAGTTTCGAGGACAGGGTGAACTATGGCTACACCTTC
CDR3: CASSFEDRVNYGYTF

J: TRBJ1-2
size: NA
V: TRBV6-5
D: TRBD1
DNA: TGTGCCAGCAGTCGGACAGGGGTTGGCTATGGCTACACCTTC
CDR3: CASSRTGVGYGYTF